Below, one T cell receptor (beta chain) is given with its context. Sequencing was performed with immunoSEQ multiplex PCR; in TCRdb, only in-frame clones are kept and a portion is missing. The top ten clones hold approximately 5.4% of a sample with 30,000 to 50,000 clones, 75% to 85% of them seen once. Germline CDR1 SGHAT, CDR2 FQDESV (reference sequence). Deletions cut 5 bases from V and 4 bases from J, with 14 bases between. This CDR3 has 14 residues. The sample originates from a study of chemoradiotherapy in HPV16-positive cancers. The sequence was obtained from a human donor with HPV-associated anogenital cancer. The chain carries TRBV11-1 and TRBJ1-1; no clear D. Here the sequenced sample was blood, taken from a patient who underwent chemoradiotherapy. The CDR3 sequence: CASSTRNPPTEAFF. The CDR3 region has the DNA TGTGCCAGCAGCACGAGGAACCCCCCCACTGAAGCTTTCTTT.